This T cell receptor (beta chain) is from a study of response to subunit inactivated influenza vaccine. TCRdb fed the RT-PCR reads into MiXCR, producing one record per CDR3 protein. The sample includes hundreds of thousands of distinct CDR3 sequences, approximately 13% of them seen just once. V dropped 4 bases and J dropped 3 bases, with 9 bases sitting between them. Germline V CDR1 and CDR2: LGHNA, YNFKEQ. There are 14 residues in the CDR3. Study outcomes and limitations: The study's authors posited that every seasonal influenza vaccination enlists few new T cells.

This clonotype was detected a few times. Its antigen is currently unknown. The chain employs TRBV4-2 and TRBJ1-4; D is unresolved. This receptor was taken from a man between 50 and 59 years old who received an inactivated influenza vaccine. The material sequenced was PBMCs from blood, taken approximately 15 days before vaccination. CDR3 region: CASSLDTANEKLFF. DNA of the CDR3: TGTGCCAGCAGCCTTGACACGGCTAATGAAAAACTGTTTTTT.